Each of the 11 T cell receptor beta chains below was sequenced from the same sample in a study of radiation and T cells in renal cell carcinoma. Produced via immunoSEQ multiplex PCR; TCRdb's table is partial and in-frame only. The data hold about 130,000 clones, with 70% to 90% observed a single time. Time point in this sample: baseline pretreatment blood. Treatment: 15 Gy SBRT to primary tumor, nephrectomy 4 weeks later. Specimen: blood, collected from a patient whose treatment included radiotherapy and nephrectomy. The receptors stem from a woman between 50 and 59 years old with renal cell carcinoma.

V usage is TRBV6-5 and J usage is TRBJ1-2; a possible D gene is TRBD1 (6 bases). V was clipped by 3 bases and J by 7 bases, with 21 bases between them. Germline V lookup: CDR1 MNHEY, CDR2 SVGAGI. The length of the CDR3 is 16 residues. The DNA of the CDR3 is TGTGCCAGCAGTTATTCCCCCTCTGGGACATTGGTTGGCTACACCTTC. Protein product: CASSYSPSGTLVGYTF.

The CDR3 region has the DNA TGTGCCAGCAGTTTAGCGGGGGGGGGCGGCGAGACCCAGTACTTC. Protein: CASSLAGGGGETQYF. This chain joins TRBV27 and TRBJ2-5; the match to TRBD2 covers 9 bases. The germline CDR1 and CDR2 sequences are MNHEY and SMNVEV (reference sequence). After removal of 2 bases from V and 5 bases from J, the junction contained 6 bases not matched to a gene. The CDR3 sequence is 15 residues long.

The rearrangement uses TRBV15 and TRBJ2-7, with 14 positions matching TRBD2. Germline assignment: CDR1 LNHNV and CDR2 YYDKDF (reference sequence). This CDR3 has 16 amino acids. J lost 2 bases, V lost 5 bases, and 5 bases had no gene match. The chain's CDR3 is CATSPGTSGGTYEQYF. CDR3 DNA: TGTGCCACCAGCCCCGGGACTAGCGGGGGAACCTACGAGCAGTACTTC. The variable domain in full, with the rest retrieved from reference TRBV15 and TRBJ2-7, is DAMVIQNPRYQVTQFGKPVTLSCSQTLNHNVMYWYQQKSSQAPKLLFHYYDKDFNNEADTPDNFQSRRPNTSFCFLDIRSPGLGDTAMYLCATSPGTSGGTYEQYFGPGTRLTVT.

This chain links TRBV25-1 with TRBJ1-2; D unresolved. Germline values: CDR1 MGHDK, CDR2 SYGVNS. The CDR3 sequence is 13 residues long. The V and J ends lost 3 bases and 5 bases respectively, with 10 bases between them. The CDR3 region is CASSERGGYGYTF. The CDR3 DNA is TGTGCCAGCAGTGAGCGGGGAGGTTATGGCTACACCTTC.

In DNA form, the CDR3 reads TGTGCCAGCAGCTTACTGGGAGCCTATGGCTACACCTTC. It encodes CASSLLGAYGYTF. The chain is built from TRBV7-2 and TRBJ1-2; D remains unclear. The germline V and J ends were trimmed by 2 bases and 4 bases, with 8 bases remaining between them. The germline V gene encodes CDR1 SGHTA and CDR2 FQGNSA. The CDR3 length is 13 residues.

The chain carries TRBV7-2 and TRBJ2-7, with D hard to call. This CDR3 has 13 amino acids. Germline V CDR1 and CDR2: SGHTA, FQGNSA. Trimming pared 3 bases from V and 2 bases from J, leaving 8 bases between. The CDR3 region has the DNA TGTGCCAGCAGCTTTAACCTGGCCTACGAGCAGTACTTC. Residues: CASSFNLAYEQYF.

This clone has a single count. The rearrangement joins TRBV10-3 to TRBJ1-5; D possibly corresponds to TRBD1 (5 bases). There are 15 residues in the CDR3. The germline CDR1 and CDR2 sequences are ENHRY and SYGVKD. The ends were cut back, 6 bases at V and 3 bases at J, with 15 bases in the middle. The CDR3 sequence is CAIRDTRVANQPQHF. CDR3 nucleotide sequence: TGTGCCATCAGAGATACCAGGGTAGCCAATCAGCCCCAGCATTTT.

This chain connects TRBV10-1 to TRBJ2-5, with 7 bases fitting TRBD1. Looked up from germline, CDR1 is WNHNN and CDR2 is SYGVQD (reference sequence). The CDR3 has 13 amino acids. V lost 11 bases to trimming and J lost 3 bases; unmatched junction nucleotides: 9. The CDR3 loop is CALSTGPKETQYF. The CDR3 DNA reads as TGCGCCCTTTCGACAGGGCCAAAAGAGACCCAGTACTTC.

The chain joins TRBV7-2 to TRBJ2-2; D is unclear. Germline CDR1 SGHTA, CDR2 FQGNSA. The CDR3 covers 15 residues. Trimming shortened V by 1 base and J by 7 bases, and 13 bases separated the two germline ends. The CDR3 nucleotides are TGTGCCAGCAGCTTAGGACTCCCCAATGGCGGGGAGCTGTTTTTT. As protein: CASSLGLPNGGELFF.

DNA for the CDR3: TGCGCCAGCAGCAGACTCCCGAACAGGGGACCGAACACTGAAGCTTTCTTT. Translation: CASSRLPNRGPNTEAFF. The rearrangement joins TRBV4-1 to TRBJ1-1, with TRBD1 matching 7 bases. Per the germline V gene, CDR1 is MGHRA and CDR2 is YSYEKL. V shed 5 bases, J shed 1 base, and the junction held 13 bases outside the gene matches. The CDR3 has 17 amino acids.

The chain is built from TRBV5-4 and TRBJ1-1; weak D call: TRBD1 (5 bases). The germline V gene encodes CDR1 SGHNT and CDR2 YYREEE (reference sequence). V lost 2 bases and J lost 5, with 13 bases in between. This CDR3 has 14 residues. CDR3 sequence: CASSFNSRGTEAFF. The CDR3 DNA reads TGTGCCAGCAGCTTTAATTCCCGGGGGACTGAAGCTTTCTTT.